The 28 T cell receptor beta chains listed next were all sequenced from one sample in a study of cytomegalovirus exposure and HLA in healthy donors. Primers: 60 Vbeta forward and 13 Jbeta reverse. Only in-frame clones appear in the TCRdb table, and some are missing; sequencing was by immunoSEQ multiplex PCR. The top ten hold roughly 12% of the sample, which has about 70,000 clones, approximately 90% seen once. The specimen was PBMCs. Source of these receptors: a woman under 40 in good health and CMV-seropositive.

The CDR3, as DNA: TGTGCCAGCAGCTTTGGACTAGCCTTTTCCTACAATGAGCAGTTCTTC. It yields the protein CASSFGLAFSYNEQFF. The chain recombines TRBV7-9 with TRBJ2-1; 8 bases agree with TRBD2. V dropped 3 bases and J dropped 1; count of bases not matched to a gene: 5. The CDR3 runs 16 residues. Germline CDR1 and CDR2: SEHNR and FQNEAQ (reference sequence).

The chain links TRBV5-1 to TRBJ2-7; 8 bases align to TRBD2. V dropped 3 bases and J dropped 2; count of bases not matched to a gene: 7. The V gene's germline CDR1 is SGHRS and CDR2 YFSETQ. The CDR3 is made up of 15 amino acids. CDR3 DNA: TGCGCCAGCAGCTCGGGACTAGTGAAAACCTACGAGCAGTACTTC. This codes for CASSSGLVKTYEQYF.

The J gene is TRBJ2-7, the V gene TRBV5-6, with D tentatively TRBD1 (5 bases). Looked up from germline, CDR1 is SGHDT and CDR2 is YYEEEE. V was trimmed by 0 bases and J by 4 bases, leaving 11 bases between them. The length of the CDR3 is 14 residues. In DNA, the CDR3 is TGTGCCAGCAGCTTGGGGCAGGGTGAGTACGAGCAGTACTTC. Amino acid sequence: CASSLGQGEYEQYF.

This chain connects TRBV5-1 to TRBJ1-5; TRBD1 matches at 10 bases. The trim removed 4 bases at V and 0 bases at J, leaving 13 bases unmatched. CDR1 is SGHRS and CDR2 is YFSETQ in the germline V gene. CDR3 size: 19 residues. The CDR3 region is CASSPGTGAPSDSNQPQHF. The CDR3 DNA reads TGCGCCAGCAGCCCCGGGACAGGGGCCCCTTCGGATAGCAATCAGCCCCAGCATTTT.

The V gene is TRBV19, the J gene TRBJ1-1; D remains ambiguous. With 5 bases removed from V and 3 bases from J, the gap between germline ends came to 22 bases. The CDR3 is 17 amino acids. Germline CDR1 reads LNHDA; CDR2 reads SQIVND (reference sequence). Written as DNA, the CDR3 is TGTGCCAGTAGTCCCACCCCCCACTGGAGGGATCACACTGAAGCTTTCTTT. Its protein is CASSPTPHWRDHTEAFF.

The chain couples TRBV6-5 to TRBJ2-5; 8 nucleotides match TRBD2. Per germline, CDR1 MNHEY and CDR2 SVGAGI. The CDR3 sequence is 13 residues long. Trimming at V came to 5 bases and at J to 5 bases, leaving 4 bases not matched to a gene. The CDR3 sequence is CASSVPGGETQYF. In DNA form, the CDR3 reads TGTGCCAGCAGTGTGCCGGGAGGGGAGACCCAGTACTTC.

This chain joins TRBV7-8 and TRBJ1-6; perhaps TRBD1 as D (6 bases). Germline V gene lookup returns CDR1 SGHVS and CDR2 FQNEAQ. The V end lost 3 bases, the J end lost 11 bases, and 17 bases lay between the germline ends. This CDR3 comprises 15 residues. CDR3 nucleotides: TGTGCCAGCAGCTTTGTTCAGGGGCCCGCTGCACCCCTCCACTTT. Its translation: CASSFVQGPAAPLHF. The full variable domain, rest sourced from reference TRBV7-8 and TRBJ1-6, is GAGVSQSPRYKVAKRGQDVALRCDPISGHVSLFWYQQALGQGPEFLTYFQNEAQLDKSGLPSDRFFAERPEGSVSTLKIQRTQQEDSAVYLCASSFVQGPAAPLHFGNGTRLTVT.

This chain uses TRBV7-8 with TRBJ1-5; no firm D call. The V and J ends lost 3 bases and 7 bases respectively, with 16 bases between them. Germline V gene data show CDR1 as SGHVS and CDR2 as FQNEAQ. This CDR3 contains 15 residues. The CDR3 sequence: CASSLDFGYGQPQHF. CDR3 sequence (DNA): TGTGCCAGCAGCTTGGACTTTGGATATGGGCAGCCCCAGCATTTT. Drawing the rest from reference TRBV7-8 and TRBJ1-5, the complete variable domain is GAGVSQSPRYKVAKRGQDVALRCDPISGHVSLFWYQQALGQGPEFLTYFQNEAQLDKSGLPSDRFFAERPEGSVSTLKIQRTQQEDSAVYLCASSLDFGYGQPQHFGDGTRLSIL.

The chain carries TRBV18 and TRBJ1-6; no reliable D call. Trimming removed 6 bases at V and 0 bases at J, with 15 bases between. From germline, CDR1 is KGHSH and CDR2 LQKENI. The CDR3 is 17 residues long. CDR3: CASSPTVTSSYNSPLHF. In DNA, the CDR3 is TGTGCCAGCTCGCCTACCGTTACGAGCTCCTATAATTCACCCCTCCACTTT.

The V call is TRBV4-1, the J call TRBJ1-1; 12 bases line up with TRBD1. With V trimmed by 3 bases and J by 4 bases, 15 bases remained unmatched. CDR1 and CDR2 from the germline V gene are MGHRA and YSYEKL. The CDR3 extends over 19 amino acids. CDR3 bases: TGCGCCAGCAGCCATACCCCCGGGACAGGGGGCGGGTGGGGCACTGAAGCTTTCTTT. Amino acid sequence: CASSHTPGTGGGWGTEAFF.

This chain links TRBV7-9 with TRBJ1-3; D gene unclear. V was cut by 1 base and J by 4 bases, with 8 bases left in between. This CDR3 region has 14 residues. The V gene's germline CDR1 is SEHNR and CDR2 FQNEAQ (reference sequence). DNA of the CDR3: TGTGCCAGCAGCTTAGGAGGTCCGGGAAACACCATATATTTT. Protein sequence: CASSLGGPGNTIYF. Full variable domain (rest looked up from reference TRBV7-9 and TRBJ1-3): DTGVSQNPRHKITKRGQNVTFRCDPISEHNRLYWYRQTLGQGPEFLTYFQNEAQLEKSRLLSDRFSAERPKGSFSTLEIQRTEQGDSAMYLCASSLGGPGNTIYFGEGSWLTVV.

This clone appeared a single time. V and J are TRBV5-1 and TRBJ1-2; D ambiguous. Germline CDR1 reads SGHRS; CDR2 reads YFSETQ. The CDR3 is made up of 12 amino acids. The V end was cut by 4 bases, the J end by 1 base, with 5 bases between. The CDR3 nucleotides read TGCGCCAGCAGCACGGGTAACTATGGCTACACCTTC. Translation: CASSTGNYGYTF.

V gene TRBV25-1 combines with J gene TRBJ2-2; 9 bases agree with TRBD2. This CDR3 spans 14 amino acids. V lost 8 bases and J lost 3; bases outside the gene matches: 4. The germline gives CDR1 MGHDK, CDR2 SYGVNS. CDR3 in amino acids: CASRSGRYTGELFF. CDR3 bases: TGTGCCAGCCGGAGCGGGAGGTACACCGGGGAGCTGTTTTTT.

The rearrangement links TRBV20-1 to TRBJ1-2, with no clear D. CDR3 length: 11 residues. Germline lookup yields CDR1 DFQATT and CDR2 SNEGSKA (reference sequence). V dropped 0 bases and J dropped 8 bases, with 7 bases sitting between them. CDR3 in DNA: TGCAGTGCTAGAGATTTGGGCGGCTACACCTTC. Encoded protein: CSARDLGGYTF.

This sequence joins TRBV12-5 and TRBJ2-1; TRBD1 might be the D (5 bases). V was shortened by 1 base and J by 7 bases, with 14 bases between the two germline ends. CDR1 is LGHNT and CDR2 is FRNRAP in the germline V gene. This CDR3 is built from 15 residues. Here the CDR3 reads CASGLGQGNLNEQFF. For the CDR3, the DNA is TGTGCTAGTGGTTTGGGGCAGGGAAACCTAAATGAGCAGTTCTTC.

The CDR3 spells CASSQGRRGGYGYTF. For the CDR3, the DNA is TGCGCCAGCAGCCAGGGACGCCGAGGGGGCTATGGCTACACCTTC. The V and J genes are TRBV5-1 and TRBJ1-2, with D possibly being TRBD1 (6 bases). There are 15 residues in the CDR3. From germline, CDR1 is SGHRS and CDR2 YFSETQ. Trimming removed 4 bases at V and 4 bases at J, with 17 bases between.

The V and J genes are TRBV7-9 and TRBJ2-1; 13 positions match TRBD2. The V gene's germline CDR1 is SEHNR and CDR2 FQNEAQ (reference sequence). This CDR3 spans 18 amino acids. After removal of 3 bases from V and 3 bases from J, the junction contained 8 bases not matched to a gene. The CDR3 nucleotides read TGTGCCAGCAGCTTCCCCACTAGCGGGAGGGTACACTACAATGAGCAGTTCTTC. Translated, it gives CASSFPTSGRVHYNEQFF.

Here the CDR3 reads CASSSGTGEYEQYF. CDR3 nucleotides: TGTGCCAGCAGCTCCGGGACAGGGGAGTACGAGCAGTACTTC. The rearrangement links TRBV5-6 to TRBJ2-7; TRBD1 matches 10 bases. V shed 3 bases and J 4 bases; nucleotides not matched to a gene: 4. Germline loops: CDR1 SGHDT, CDR2 YYEEEE. The CDR3 runs to 14 residues.

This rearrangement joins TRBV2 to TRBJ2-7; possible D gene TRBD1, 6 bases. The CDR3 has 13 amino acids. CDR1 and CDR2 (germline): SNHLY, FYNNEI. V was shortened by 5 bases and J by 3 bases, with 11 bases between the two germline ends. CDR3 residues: CASSSGASYEQYF. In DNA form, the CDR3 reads TGTGCCAGCAGTTCAGGGGCCAGCTACGAGCAGTACTTC. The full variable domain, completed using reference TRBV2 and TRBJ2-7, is EPEVTQTPSHQVTQMGQEVILRCVPISNHLYFYWYRQILGQKVEFLVSFYNNEISEKSEIFDDQFSVERPDGSNFTLKIRSTKLEDSAMYFCASSSGASYEQYFGPGTRLTVT.

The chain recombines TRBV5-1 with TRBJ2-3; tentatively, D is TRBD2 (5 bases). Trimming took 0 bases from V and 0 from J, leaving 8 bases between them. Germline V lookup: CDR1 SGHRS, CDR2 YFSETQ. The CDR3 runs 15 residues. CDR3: CASSLERPSTDTQYF. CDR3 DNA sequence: TGCGCCAGCAGCTTGGAGCGGCCCAGCACAGATACGCAGTATTTT. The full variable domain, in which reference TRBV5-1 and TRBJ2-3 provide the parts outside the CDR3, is KAGVTQTPRYLIKTRGQQVTLSCSPISGHRSVSWYQQTPGQGLQFLFEYFSETQRNKGNFPGRFSGRQFSNSRSEMNVSTLELGDSALYLCASSLERPSTDTQYFGPGTRLTVL.

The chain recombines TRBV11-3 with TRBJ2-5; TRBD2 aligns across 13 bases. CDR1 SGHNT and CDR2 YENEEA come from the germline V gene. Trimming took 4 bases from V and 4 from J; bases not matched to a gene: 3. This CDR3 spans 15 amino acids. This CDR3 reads CASSSGLAGLETQYF. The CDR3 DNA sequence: TGTGCCAGCAGCTCGGGACTAGCGGGGCTAGAGACCCAGTACTTC.

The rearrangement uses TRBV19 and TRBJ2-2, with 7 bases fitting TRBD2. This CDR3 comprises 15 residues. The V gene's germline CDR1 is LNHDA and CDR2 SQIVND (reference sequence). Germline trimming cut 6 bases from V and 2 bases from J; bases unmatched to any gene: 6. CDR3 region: CASSRLAANTGELFF. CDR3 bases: TGTGCCAGTAGCCGACTAGCCGCAAACACCGGGGAGCTGTTTTTT.

The CDR3 region is CASRGQGRVPETQYF. The CDR3 DNA sequence: TGTGCCAGCAGAGGACAGGGAAGGGTTCCGGAGACCCAGTACTTC. V gene TRBV25-1 combines with J gene TRBJ2-5; 8 bases are shared with TRBD1. This CDR3 comprises 15 residues. Trimming cost V 6 bases and J 5 bases; bases outside gene matches: 11. Per germline, CDR1 MGHDK and CDR2 SYGVNS.

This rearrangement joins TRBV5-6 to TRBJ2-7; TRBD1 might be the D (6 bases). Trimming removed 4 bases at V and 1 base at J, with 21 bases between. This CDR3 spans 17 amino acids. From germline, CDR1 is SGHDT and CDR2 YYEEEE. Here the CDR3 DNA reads TGTGCCAGCAGCCCCCTTAAAGGCAGGGGTTGGTCCTACGAGCAGTACTTC. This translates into CASSPLKGRGWSYEQYF.

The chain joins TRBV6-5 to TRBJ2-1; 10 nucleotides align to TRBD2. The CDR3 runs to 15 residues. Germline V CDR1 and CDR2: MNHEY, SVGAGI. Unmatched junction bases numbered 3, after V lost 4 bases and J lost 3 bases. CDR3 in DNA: TGTGCCAGCAGTTCCGGGACTAGCGTCTACAATGAGCAGTTCTTC. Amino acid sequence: CASSSGTSVYNEQFF.

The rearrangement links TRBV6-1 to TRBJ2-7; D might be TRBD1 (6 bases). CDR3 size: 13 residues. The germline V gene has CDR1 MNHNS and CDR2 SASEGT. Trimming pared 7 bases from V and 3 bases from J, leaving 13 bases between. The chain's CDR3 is CASNKDRIYEQYF. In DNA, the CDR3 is TGTGCCAGCAATAAAGACAGGATCTACGAGCAGTACTTC.

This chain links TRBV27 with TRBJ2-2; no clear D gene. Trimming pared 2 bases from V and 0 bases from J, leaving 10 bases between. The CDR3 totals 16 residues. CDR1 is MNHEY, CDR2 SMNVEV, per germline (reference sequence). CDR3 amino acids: CASSLRSTANTGELFF. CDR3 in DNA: TGTGCCAGCAGTTTAAGAAGTACAGCGAACACCGGGGAGCTGTTTTTT.

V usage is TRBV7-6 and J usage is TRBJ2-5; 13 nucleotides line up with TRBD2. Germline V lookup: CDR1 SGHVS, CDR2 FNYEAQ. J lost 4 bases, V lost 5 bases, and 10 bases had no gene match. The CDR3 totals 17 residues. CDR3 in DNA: TGTGCCAGCAGCCCTAAGAGGGGACTAGCGGGATCAGAGACCCAGTACTTC. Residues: CASSPKRGLAGSETQYF.